Each of the 20 T cell receptor beta chains below was sequenced from the same sample in a study of response to subunit inactivated influenza vaccine. Using its own MiXCR run on the RT-PCR reads, TCRdb lists one record per CDR3 protein. The top ten hold more than 9% of the sample, which has 710,000 or so distinct CDR3 sequences, 15% to 19% seen once. The starting material was PBMCs from blood, obtained 12 days after vaccination. The receptors here all came from a man aged 45-60 years who received an inactivated influenza vaccine.

In its sample, this clonotype was seen a few times. The chain couples TRBV20-1 to TRBJ1-3; 7 nucleotides align to TRBD1. Germline V gives CDR1 DFQATT, CDR2 SNEGSKA (reference sequence). The CDR3 extends over 14 amino acids. The junction had 9 bases not matched to a gene; V was cut back by 5 bases and J by 5 bases. Here the CDR3 reads CSAEYRGIRNTIYF. Here the CDR3 DNA reads TGCAGTGCTGAATACAGGGGCATCCGAAACACCATATATTTT.

This clonotype has ten or more counts. The rearrangement joins TRBV7-9 to TRBJ1-1; no firm D call. The CDR3 spans 12 residues. Per the germline V gene, CDR1 is SEHNR and CDR2 is FQNEAQ (reference sequence). The V end was cut by 3 bases, the J end by 0 bases, with 2 bases between. CDR3 coding DNA: TGTGCCAGCAGCTTCCTGAACACTGAAGCTTTCTTT. The encoded protein is CASSFLNTEAFF.

The J gene is TRBJ1-2, the V gene TRBV3-1, with TRBD1 matching 7 bases. Germline CDR1 and CDR2: LGHDT and YNNKEL (reference sequence). The CDR3 sequence is 16 residues long. The junction had 5 bases not matched to a gene; V was cut back by 1 base and J by 0 bases. The CDR3: CASSQVRTGTNYGYTF. Here the CDR3 DNA reads TGTGCCAGCAGCCAAGTGAGGACAGGAACTAACTATGGCTACACCTTC.

This clonotype was observed a few times. This rearrangement joins TRBV6-2 or TRBV6-3 to TRBJ1-1; D may be TRBD1 (6 bases). V was shortened by 5 bases and J by 0 bases, with 13 bases between the two germline ends. CDR1 and CDR2 (germline): MNHEY, SVGEGT. The CDR3 runs to 15 residues. DNA for the CDR3: TGTGCCAGCAGTCTCACGGGACACATGAACACTGAAGCTTTCTTT. Amino acids: CASSLTGHMNTEAFF.

The chain is built from TRBV7-2 and TRBJ2-5; TRBD2 matches at 8 bases. CDR1 and CDR2 from the germline V gene are SGHTA and FQGNSA. Trimming removed 5 bases from V and 1 base from J; junction bases left unmatched: 6. The CDR3 contains 15 residues. In DNA form, the CDR3 reads TGTGCCAGCAGCGTTACGGGACTAGGCCAAGAGACCCAGTACTTC. The encoded protein is CASSVTGLGQETQYF.

Many counts were recorded for this clonotype. This rearrangement joins TRBV28 to TRBJ2-1; the D is unclear. Between the trimmed V and J ends, which lost 6 bases and 10 bases, there was a span of 13 bases. Germline V gene data show CDR1 as MDHEN and CDR2 as SYDVKM. The CDR3 has 12 amino acids. The CDR3 loop reads CASRPLLREQFF. In DNA, the CDR3 is TGTGCCAGCAGGCCCTTACTACGAGAGCAGTTCTTC.

This clonotype was seen only once. The chain recombines TRBV9 with TRBJ1-4; 7 bases line up with TRBD1. The germline gives CDR1 SGDLS, CDR2 YYNGEE. This CDR3 is 16 amino acids long. The J segment lost 3 bases and the V segment lost 0 bases, leaving 5 bases of the junction unmatched. The CDR3 coding sequence is TGTGCCAGCAGCGTAGATCACGGGACAGCTAATGAAAAACTGTTTTTT. This encodes CASSVDHGTANEKLFF.

This clonotype occurred many times. The chain carries TRBV5-1 and TRBJ1-1; the D is unclear. CDR3 length: 14 residues. Germline-derived CDR1 and CDR2 are SGHRS and YFSETQ. V lost 4 bases to trimming and J lost 4 bases, with 14 bases between them. Here the CDR3 reads CASSPGVGFTEAFF. In DNA, the CDR3 is TGCGCCAGCAGCCCGGGTGTAGGGTTCACTGAAGCTTTCTTT. Full variable domain (missing parts from reference TRBV5-1 and TRBJ1-1): KAGVTQTPRYLIKTRGQQVTLSCSPISGHRSVSWYQQTPGQGLQFLFEYFSETQRNKGNFPGRFSGRQFSNSRSEMNVSTLELGDSALYLCASSPGVGFTEAFFGQGTRLTVV.

This clonotype has a handful of counts. This chain links TRBV5-1 with TRBJ1-3; D is ambiguous. CDR3 size: 18 residues. Trimming pared 0 bases from V and 2 bases from J, leaving 18 bases between. Germline CDR1 is SGHRS and CDR2 is YFSETQ. The CDR3 DNA reads as TGCGCCAGCAGCTTGGAACCTTCTGGCAGGAGAACTGGAAACACCATATATTTT. Translated, it gives CASSLEPSGRRTGNTIYF.

The V call is TRBV3-1, the J call TRBJ2-7; 13 bases fit TRBD2. The junction had 9 bases not matched to a gene; V was cut back by 4 bases and J by 9 bases. Germline V lookup: CDR1 LGHDT, CDR2 YNNKEL (reference sequence). The CDR3 has 15 amino acids. The CDR3 sequence is CASSLTGTSGIRQYF. The CDR3 coding sequence is TGTGCCAGCAGCCTGACCGGGACTAGCGGGATTAGGCAGTACTTC.

In its sample, this clonotype was seen a few times. The chain carries TRBV5-1 and TRBJ2-5; TRBD1 is a possible D gene (6 bases). Per the germline V gene, CDR1 is SGHRS and CDR2 is YFSETQ. The CDR3 is made up of 15 amino acids. V gave up 5 bases and J gave up 0 bases, with 14 bases separating them. CDR3 loop: CASRELGQNQETQYF. The DNA of the CDR3 is TGCGCCAGCAGGGAACTAGGACAGAACCAAGAGACCCAGTACTTC.

This chain connects TRBV20-1 to TRBJ1-1; D unclear. Trimming stripped 6 bases from V and 3 bases from J, with 11 bases between. This CDR3 region has 12 residues. CDR1 DFQATT and CDR2 SNEGSKA come from the germline V gene (reference sequence). The CDR3 nucleotides are TGCAGTGCCAGACACCGGGACACTGAAGCTTTCTTT. Translated, it gives CSARHRDTEAFF.

The V gene is TRBV18, the J gene TRBJ1-1; D perhaps matches TRBD1 (6 bases). Per germline, CDR1 KGHSH and CDR2 LQKENI. V was trimmed by 3 bases and J by 0 bases, leaving 11 bases between them. This CDR3 is built from 15 residues. CDR3 residues: CASSPTGRMNTEAFF. The CDR3, as DNA: TGTGCCAGCTCACCTACAGGGAGGATGAACACTGAAGCTTTCTTT.

The sample holds a few counts of this clonotype. The genes are TRBV5-1 and TRBJ1-2; no reliable D call. The germline CDR1 and CDR2 sequences are SGHRS and YFSETQ. There are 12 residues in the CDR3. Between the trimmed V and J ends, which lost 0 bases and 6 bases, there was a span of 6 bases. The CDR3 loop is CASSLEGHGYTF. The CDR3 coding sequence is TGCGCCAGCAGCTTGGAAGGACATGGCTACACCTTC.

The chain recombines TRBV14 with TRBJ1-2; D is ambiguous. Germline V CDR1 and CDR2: SGHDN, FVKESK. V dropped 2 bases and J dropped 8 bases, with 9 bases sitting between them. The CDR3 extends over 12 amino acids. CDR3 DNA sequence: TGTGCCAGCAGCCAAACGACGGTGGGCTACACCTTC. It encodes CASSQTTVGYTF. Based on the CDR3 plus reference TRBV14 and TRBJ1-2, the full variable domain is EAGVTQFPSHSVIEKGQTVTLRCDPISGHDNLYWYRRVMGKEIKFLLHFVKESKQDESGMPNNRFLAERTGGTYSTLKVQPAELEDSGVYFCASSQTTVGYTFGSGTRLTVV.

V and J are TRBV7-9 and TRBJ1-1; D is uncertain. V lost 3 bases, J lost 4 bases, and 15 bases lay in between. This CDR3 is 15 amino acids long. The V gene's germline CDR1 is SEHNR and CDR2 FQNEAQ (reference sequence). In DNA, the CDR3 is TGTGCCAGCAGCTTGTATGGCAGAGTGATCACTGAAGCTTTCTTT. Its translation is CASSLYGRVITEAFF.

This clonotype has only a few counts. The chain couples TRBV28 to TRBJ2-2, with 12 bases that match TRBD2. Trimming took 2 bases from V and 3 from J; bases not matched to a gene: 4. Germline CDR1 reads MDHEN; CDR2 reads SYDVKM. The CDR3 is 17 amino acids. CDR3 nucleotide sequence: TGTGCCAGCAGTTTAAGACTAGCGGGAGTTCACACCGGGGAGCTGTTTTTT. Residues: CASSLRLAGVHTGELFF.

The gene calls are TRBV7-2 and TRBJ2-5, with D unclear. Trimming removed 4 bases from V and 7 bases from J, with 10 bases in between. In germline, CDR1 is SGHTA, CDR2 FQGNSA. This CDR3 is built from 12 residues. CDR3 bases: TGTGCCAGCAGCTCCAGAGCAGGGACCCAGTACTTC. This gives the protein CASSSRAGTQYF.

V usage is TRBV3-1 and J usage is TRBJ1-6; TRBD1 aligns across 9 bases. V trimming: 5 bases; J trimming: 9 bases; junction bases outside the gene matches: 2. The length of the CDR3 is 13 residues. Looked up from germline, CDR1 is LGHDT and CDR2 is YNNKEL (reference sequence). CDR3 protein: CASSATGGSPLHF. The CDR3 DNA reads TGTGCCAGCAGCGCGACAGGGGGTTCACCCCTCCACTTT.

This chain links TRBV20-1 with TRBJ2-1; 12 bases are a match to TRBD2. V lost 6 bases to trimming and J lost 3 bases; unmatched junction nucleotides: 9. The germline V gene has CDR1 DFQATT and CDR2 SNEGSKA (reference sequence). CDR3 length: 16 amino acids. As DNA, the CDR3 is TGCAGTGCCGTAACTCTAGCGGGGGGGAACTACAATGAGCAGTTCTTC. It is translated as CSAVTLAGGNYNEQFF.